The 23 T cell receptor beta chains in this list originate from one sample, sequenced in a study of blood T cell repertoires in COVID-19. Here immunoSEQ multiplex PCR was the method, and the copy in TCRdb shows in-frame clones only, minus some. The sample includes around 50,000 clones, around 78% of them seen just once. Input material: peripheral blood. These receptors were collected from a human donor in a cohort sampled during active COVID-19.

This chain uses TRBV11-2 with TRBJ1-2, with D possibly TRBD1 on 6 matching bases. The germline V and J ends were trimmed by 4 bases and 5 bases, with 8 bases remaining between them. The CDR3 runs to 12 residues. Germline values: CDR1 SGHAT, CDR2 FQNNGV. CDR3 residues: CASSSQGYGYTF. CDR3 nucleotide sequence: TGTGCCAGCAGCTCACAGGGTTATGGCTACACCTTC.

This rearrangement joins TRBV3-1 (or the pseudogene TRBV3-2) to TRBJ1-1; D remains unclear. V was clipped by 7 bases and J by 2 bases, with 11 bases between them. Germline CDR1 reads LGHDT; CDR2 reads YNNKEL (reference sequence). This CDR3 is built from 13 residues. The CDR3 loop reads CASKNTVNTEAFF. The DNA for the CDR3 is TGTGCCAGCAAGAACACAGTTAACACTGAAGCTTTCTTT.

The rearrangement joins TRBV29-1 to TRBJ2-3; 9 positions agree with TRBD2. With 4 bases clipped from V and 3 bases from J, the junction kept 8 bases outside the gene matches. CDR3 size: 15 residues. Germline loops: CDR1 SQVTM, CDR2 ANQGSEA. The chain's CDR3 is CSVGGAGGATDTQYF. CDR3 DNA sequence: TGCAGCGTTGGAGGGGCGGGGGGGGCAACAGATACGCAGTATTTT.

The chain links TRBV28 to TRBJ2-7; D possibly corresponds to TRBD1 (6 bases). With 1 base removed from V and 2 bases from J, the gap between germline ends came to 12 bases. This CDR3 comprises 15 residues. Per germline, CDR1 MDHEN and CDR2 SYDVKM. The CDR3 bases are TGTGCCAGCAGTTTATTTGCAGGGGCACCCTACGAGCAGTACTTC. Amino acid sequence: CASSLFAGAPYEQYF.

The chain recombines TRBV7-8 with TRBJ2-5, with TRBD1 identical over 7 bases. The germline CDR1 and CDR2 sequences are SGHVS and FQNEAQ. This CDR3 comprises 18 residues. Trimming removed 5 bases from V and 1 base from J; junction bases left unmatched: 16. The CDR3 DNA sequence: TGTGCCAGCAGCCCCTTTCCCGAACAGGGGAGCGGCCAAGAGACCCAGTACTTC. Translated: CASSPFPEQGSGQETQYF.

The chain recombines TRBV5-1 with TRBJ2-2; a possible D gene is TRBD2 (6 bases). V gave up 6 bases and J gave up 3 bases, with 18 bases separating them. Germline assignment: CDR1 SGHRS and CDR2 YFSETQ. The length of the CDR3 is 16 residues. CDR3 protein: CASTDGRRGDTGELFF. The DNA of the CDR3 is TGCGCCAGCACTGACGGGCGGAGGGGCGACACCGGGGAGCTGTTTTTT.

The chain combines TRBV6-2 or TRBV6-3 with TRBJ1-6; D may be TRBD1 (5 bases). The CDR3 spans 16 residues. Trimming removed 4 bases from V and 8 bases from J, with 18 bases in between. Looked up from germline, CDR1 is MNHEY and CDR2 is SVGEGT. The CDR3: CASSLLSTVIYSPLHF. In DNA form, the CDR3 reads TGTGCCAGCAGTTTACTATCGACAGTGATATATTCACCCCTCCACTTT.

The table lists this clone with a few counts. The chain couples TRBV7-2 to TRBJ1-4; the D gene is possibly TRBD1 (6 bases). CDR3 length equals 17 residues. V lost 1 base, J lost 5 bases, and 17 bases lay in between. In germline, CDR1 is SGHTA, CDR2 FQGNSA. The CDR3 here is CASSLVGRKQGNEKLFF. Written as DNA, the CDR3 is TGTGCCAGCAGCTTAGTAGGGCGGAAACAGGGCAATGAAAAACTGTTTTTT.

The chain has TRBV7-8 and TRBJ2-7; 7 bases are shared with TRBD1. Per the germline V gene, CDR1 is SGHVS and CDR2 is FQNEAQ. V shed 1 base, J shed 4 bases, and the junction held 4 bases outside the gene matches. The CDR3 has 14 amino acids. The CDR3 region has the DNA TGTGCCAGCAGCTTAGGGACAGGAGCTTACGAGCAGTACTTC. Its translation is CASSLGTGAYEQYF.

The CDR3 loop is CASSDGQSYEQYF. The CDR3, as DNA: TGTGCCAGCTCAGACGGACAGTCCTACGAGCAGTACTTC. The chain carries TRBV18 and TRBJ2-7; D is possibly TRBD1 (6 bases). This CDR3 contains 13 residues. V shed 5 bases and J shed 1 base, with 9 bases lying between them. The germline V gene has CDR1 KGHSH and CDR2 LQKENI. Looking up the rest from reference TRBV18 and TRBJ2-7 gives the full variable domain: NAGVMQNPRHLVRRRGQEARLRCSPMKGHSHVYWYRQLPEEGLKFMVYLQKENIIDESGMPKERFSAEFPKEGPSILRIQQVVRGDSAAYFCASSDGQSYEQYFGPGTRLTVT.

This chain uses TRBV7-9 with TRBJ1-4, with 8 nucleotides matching TRBD1. Germline lookup yields CDR1 SEHNR and CDR2 FQNEAQ (reference sequence). This CDR3 is built from 18 residues. V lost 4 bases to trimming and J lost 0 bases; unmatched junction nucleotides: 10. In nucleotides, the CDR3 is TGTGCCAGCAGCTCACCGGGACAGGCGTACGCAACTAATGAAAAACTGTTTTTT. Protein product: CASSSPGQAYATNEKLFF.

V gene TRBV4-2 combines with J gene TRBJ2-5; D ambiguous. Trimming took 3 bases from V and 0 from J, leaving 11 bases between them. Per the germline V gene, CDR1 is LGHNA and CDR2 is YNFKEQ. The CDR3 has 15 amino acids. For the CDR3, the DNA is TGTGCCAGCAGCCAGGCCCGAAGATACCAAGAGACCCAGTACTTC. Its translation: CASSQARRYQETQYF.

The chain links TRBV7-2 to TRBJ1-3; D unclear. Germline V lookup: CDR1 SGHTA, CDR2 FQGNSA. V lost 1 base to trimming and J lost 0 bases, with 13 bases between them. This CDR3 spans 17 amino acids. The CDR3 sequence is CASSLVSLTVSGNTIYF. The CDR3 DNA follows: TGTGCCAGCAGCTTAGTAAGCCTAACAGTCTCTGGAAACACCATATATTTT.

The V and J genes are TRBV6-1 and TRBJ2-7; D unresolved. V lost 2 bases to trimming and J lost 3 bases, with 11 bases between them. The CDR3 runs to 14 residues. The germline V gene has CDR1 MNHNS and CDR2 SASEGT. In DNA form, the CDR3 reads TGTGCCAGCAGTGAATCTGGCCGTCTCTACGAGCAGTACTTC. It encodes CASSESGRLYEQYF.

The V and J genes are TRBV7-3 and TRBJ2-5; a weak D match, TRBD1 (7 bases). CDR1 SGHTA and CDR2 FQGTGA come from the germline V gene. Trimming pared 5 bases from V and 4 bases from J, leaving 17 bases between. The CDR3 contains 15 residues. The CDR3 spells CASSEKTGRGETQYF. CDR3 coding DNA: TGTGCCAGCAGCGAAAAGACAGGGCGGGGAGAGACCCAGTACTTC.

This clone showed up just a few times. The J gene is TRBJ1-3, the V gene TRBV27, with D perhaps TRBD1 (5 bases). The CDR3 contains 12 residues. Between the trimmed V and J ends, which lost 8 bases and 4 bases, there was a span of 9 bases. Germline V lookup: CDR1 MNHEY, CDR2 SMNVEV (reference sequence). CDR3 in amino acids: CASGNRGNTIYF. Written as DNA, the CDR3 is TGTGCCAGCGGCAACAGGGGAAACACCATATATTTT.

The rearrangement links TRBV6-1 to TRBJ2-4; 9 bases match TRBD2. V lost 2 bases, J lost 6 bases, and 8 bases stayed unmatched. The CDR3 length is 16 residues. Per the germline V gene, CDR1 is MNHNS and CDR2 is SASEGT. The CDR3 nucleotides read TGTGCCAGCAGTGAACTAGCGGGGTCCCCAAGAAACATTCAGTACTTC. It translates to CASSELAGSPRNIQYF.

The V gene is TRBV27, the J gene TRBJ2-7; a weak D match, TRBD1 (5 bases). Germline V CDR1 and CDR2: MNHEY, SMNVEV (reference sequence). This CDR3 has 14 amino acids. The ends were cut back, 5 bases at V and 4 bases at J, with 15 bases in the middle. Here the CDR3 reads CASSPPDSRYEQYF. DNA of the CDR3: TGTGCCAGCAGTCCGCCCGACAGCCGATACGAGCAGTACTTC.

The V and J genes are TRBV6-2 or TRBV6-3 and TRBJ2-2; TRBD2 might be the D (7 bases). Germline V gene data show CDR1 as MNHEY and CDR2 as SVGEGT. V was pared by 6 bases and J by 7 bases, with 24 bases between. The CDR3 consists of 17 residues. CDR3 loop: CASSPLSGGLKLGELFF. In nucleotides, the CDR3 is TGTGCCAGCAGCCCTCTCTCCGGGGGGCTTAAGCTCGGGGAGCTGTTTTTT.

The V gene is TRBV4-2, the J gene TRBJ2-7, with 7 positions matching TRBD2. CDR3 length equals 15 residues. The germline gives CDR1 LGHNA, CDR2 YNFKEQ. V was clipped by 1 base and J by 0 bases; unmatched bases: 3. The chain's CDR3 is CASSQGGGVSYEQYF. CDR3 DNA sequence: TGTGCCAGCAGCCAAGGCGGGGGAGTCTCCTACGAGCAGTACTTC.

This clone is a singleton in its sample. The genes are TRBV5-6 and TRBJ1-1; 8 bases fit TRBD1. This CDR3 spans 13 amino acids. The V gene end was trimmed by 2 bases and the J gene end by 6 bases; junction bases not matched to a gene: 3. Germline V gene lookup returns CDR1 SGHDT and CDR2 YYEEEE. CDR3 in amino acids: CASSLKQGAEAFF. The CDR3 DNA sequence: TGTGCCAGCAGCTTAAAACAGGGGGCTGAAGCTTTCTTT.

The chain carries TRBV7-9 and TRBJ2-7, with 12 positions matching TRBD1. CDR1 is SEHNR and CDR2 is FQNEAQ in the germline V gene (reference sequence). This CDR3 comprises 17 residues. J lost 7 bases, V lost 6 bases, and 16 bases had no gene match. CDR3 residues: CASSSIHPGQGAGEQYF. The DNA of the CDR3 is TGTGCCAGCAGTTCTATCCACCCGGGACAGGGGGCTGGGGAGCAGTACTTC.

V gene TRBV18 combines with J gene TRBJ1-5; D is possibly TRBD1 (5 bases). V lost 3 bases and J lost 4, with 13 bases in between. CDR1 and CDR2 (germline): KGHSH, LQKENI. The CDR3 totals 15 residues. CDR3 in DNA: TGTGCCAGCTCACCGGCGGGGGGGAGGAATCAGCCCCAGCATTTT. It translates to CASSPAGGRNQPQHF.